This T cell receptor (beta chain) was identified in a study of early T cells in non-severe SARS-CoV-2 infection. cDNA molecules, individually, were tagged with unique molecular identifiers. TCRdb independently ran MiXCR on the 5' RACE reads; one entry per CDR3 protein. The top ten hold less than 25% of the sample, which has 40,000 to 55,000 distinct CDR3 sequences, about 6% seen once. This clonotype came up many times. Germline loops: CDR1 MNHEY, CDR2 SVGAGI. This CDR3 is 16 amino acids long. The junction had 13 bases not matched to a gene; V was cut back by 7 bases and J by 4 bases. The chain combines TRBV6-5 with TRBJ1-2, with 9 bases that match TRBD1. The sample here was whole blood, taken at baseline. This sequence originates from an adult who was a healthcare worker with PCR-confirmed SARS-CoV-2 infection or an uninfected control (not recorded which). The CDR3 is CASTPAGTGRLYGYTF. CDR3 DNA sequence: TGTGCCAGCACCCCCGCTGGGACAGGGCGTCTCTATGGCTACACCTTC.